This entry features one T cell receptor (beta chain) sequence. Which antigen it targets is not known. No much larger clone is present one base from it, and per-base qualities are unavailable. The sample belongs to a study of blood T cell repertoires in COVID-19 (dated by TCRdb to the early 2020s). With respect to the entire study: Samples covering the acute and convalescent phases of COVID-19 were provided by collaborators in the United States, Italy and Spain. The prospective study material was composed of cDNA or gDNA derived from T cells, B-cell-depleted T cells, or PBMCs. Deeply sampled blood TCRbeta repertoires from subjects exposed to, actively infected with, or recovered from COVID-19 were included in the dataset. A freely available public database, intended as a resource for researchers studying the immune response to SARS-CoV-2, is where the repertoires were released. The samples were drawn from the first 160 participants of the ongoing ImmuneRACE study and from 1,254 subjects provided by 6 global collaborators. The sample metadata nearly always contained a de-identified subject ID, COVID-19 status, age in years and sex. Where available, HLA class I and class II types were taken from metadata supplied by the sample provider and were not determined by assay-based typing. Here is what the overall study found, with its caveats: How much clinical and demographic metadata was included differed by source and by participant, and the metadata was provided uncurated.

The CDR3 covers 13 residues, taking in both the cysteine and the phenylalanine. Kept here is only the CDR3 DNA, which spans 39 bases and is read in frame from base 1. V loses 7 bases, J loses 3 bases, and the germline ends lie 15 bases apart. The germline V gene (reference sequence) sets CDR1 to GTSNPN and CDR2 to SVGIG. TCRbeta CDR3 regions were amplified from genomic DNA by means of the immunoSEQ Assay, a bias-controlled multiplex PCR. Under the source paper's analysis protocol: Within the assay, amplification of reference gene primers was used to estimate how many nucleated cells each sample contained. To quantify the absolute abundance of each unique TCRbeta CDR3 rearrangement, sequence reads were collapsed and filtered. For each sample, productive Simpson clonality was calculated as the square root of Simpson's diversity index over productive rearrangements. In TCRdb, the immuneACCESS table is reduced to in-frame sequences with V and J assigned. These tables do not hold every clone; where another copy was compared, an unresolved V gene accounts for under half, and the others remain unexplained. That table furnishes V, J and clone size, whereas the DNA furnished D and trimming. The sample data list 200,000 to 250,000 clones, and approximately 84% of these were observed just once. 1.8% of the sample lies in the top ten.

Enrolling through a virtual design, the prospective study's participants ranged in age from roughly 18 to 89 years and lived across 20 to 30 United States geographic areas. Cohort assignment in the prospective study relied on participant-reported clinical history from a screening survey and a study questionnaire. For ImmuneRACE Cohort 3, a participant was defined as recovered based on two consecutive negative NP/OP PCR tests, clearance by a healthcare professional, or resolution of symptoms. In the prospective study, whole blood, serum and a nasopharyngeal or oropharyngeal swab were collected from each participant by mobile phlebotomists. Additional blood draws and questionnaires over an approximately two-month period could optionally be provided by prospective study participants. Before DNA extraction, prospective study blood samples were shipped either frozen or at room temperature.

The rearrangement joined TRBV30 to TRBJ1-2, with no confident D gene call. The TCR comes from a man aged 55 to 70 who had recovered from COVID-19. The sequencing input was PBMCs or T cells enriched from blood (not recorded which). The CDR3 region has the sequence CALTRGFDYGYTF. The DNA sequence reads TGTGCCTTAACTCGAGGCTTTGACTATGGCTACACCTTC.